The 24 T cell receptor beta chains listed next were all sequenced from one sample in a study of T cells in Graves' hyperthyroidism and ophthalmopathy. Amplified TCR beta CDR3 regions came from RNA transcripts. Using the HTBI primer set, a first-round RT-PCR was run on the TCR CDR3. Each CDR3 protein gets one entry after TCRdb re-called the multiplex PCR reads with MiXCR. The sample carries 550,000 to 850,000 distinct CDR3 sequences, over 15% recorded once. Sequences were obtained from blood. The source is a woman in her 50s with Graves' hyperthyroidism that later progressed to Graves' ophthalmopathy.

This clonotype was seen ten or more times. This chain links TRBV5-8 with TRBJ2-1; D ambiguous. CDR3 size: 16 residues. Germline V gene lookup returns CDR1 SGHTS and CDR2 YDEGEE. Trimming stripped 2 bases from V and 1 base from J, with 13 bases between. CDR3 sequence (DNA): TGTGCCAGCAGCTTTTCTGTACTACCTTCCTACAATGAGCAGTTCTTC. This codes for CASSFSVLPSYNEQFF.

This clonotype was counted at least ten times. The V and J genes are TRBV19 and TRBJ1-1; D is uncertain. This CDR3 is built from 13 residues. Looked up from germline, CDR1 is LNHDA and CDR2 is SQIVND (reference sequence). Trimming took 2 bases from V and 2 from J, leaving 6 bases between them. The CDR3 DNA follows: TGTGCCAGTAGTATACAGCGTAACACTGAAGCTTTCTTT. It specifies CASSIQRNTEAFF. Full variable domain (outside the CDR3, taken from reference TRBV19 and TRBJ1-1): DGGITQSPKYLFRKEGQNVTLSCEQNLNHDAMYWYRQDPGQGLRLIYYSQIVNDFQKGDIAEGYSVSREKKESFPLTVTSAQKNPTAFYLCASSIQRNTEAFFGQGTRLTVV.

This clonotype has just a few counts. At one of its ends the junction is not consistent with the germline gene, which may arise from a read error. The chain is built from TRBV11-2 and TRBJ1-3; a possible D gene is TRBD1 (5 bases). Germline V CDR1 and CDR2: SGHAT, FQNNGV. The CDR3 has 13 amino acids. The CDR3 DNA reads as TGTGCCAGCAGCCTAGAGGGGTGGGACACCATATATTTT. Translating it yields CASSLEGWDTIYF.

The sample holds a few counts of this clonotype. The rearrangement uses TRBV7-9 and TRBJ2-3; tentatively, D is TRBD1 or TRBD2 (6 bases each). From germline, CDR1 is SEHNR and CDR2 FQNEAQ (reference sequence). This CDR3 spans 15 amino acids. Trimming left V 5 bases short and J 1 base short, with 13 bases between. The CDR3 reads CASSQRGAGTDTQYF. Here the CDR3 DNA reads TGTGCCAGCAGCCAAAGGGGGGCCGGCACAGATACGCAGTATTTT.

The rearrangement links TRBV6-6 to TRBJ2-5, with D perhaps TRBD2 (5 bases). The germline V and J ends were trimmed by 0 bases and 2 bases, with 16 bases remaining between them. The CDR3 is 17 residues long. Germline CDR1 and CDR2: MNHNY and SVGAGI (reference sequence). CDR3 nucleotides: TGTGCCAGCAGTTACTCAAGACTACCCAACTCTCAAGAGACCCAGTACTTC. Translating gives CASSYSRLPNSQETQYF.

As to this clonotype: With a much larger clone just one base away, this may be a read error. The chain employs TRBV4-1 and TRBJ2-7; tentatively, D is TRBD1 (6 bases). In germline, CDR1 is MGHRA, CDR2 YSYEKL. The length of the CDR3 is 14 residues. V lost 1 base and J 6 bases, leaving 13 bases between the germline ends. As DNA, the CDR3 is TGCGCCAGCAGCCAAGGGTCGACAGGATGCGAGCAGTACTTC. Translated: CASSQGSTGCEQYF.

This clonotype was seen many times. The V call is TRBV30, the J call TRBJ1-5, with TRBD1 matching over 10 bases. The CDR3 is 13 amino acids. V gave up 1 base and J gave up 7 bases; unmatched junction bases: 1. Germline lookup yields CDR1 GTSNPN and CDR2 SVGIG (reference sequence). Written as DNA, the CDR3 is TGTGCCTGGAGTGGGACAGGGGGACAGCCCCAGCATTTT. Its protein product is CAWSGTGGQPQHF.

The rearrangement joins TRBV2 to TRBJ1-1; D gene uncertain. Germline lookup yields CDR1 SNHLY and CDR2 FYNNEI. V lost 2 bases, J lost 5 bases, and 18 bases lay in between. The CDR3 spans 16 residues. The CDR3, as DNA: TGTGCCAGCAGTGAAAGGTCAGGCGCCTCGGGAACTGAAGCTTTCTTT. As protein: CASSERSGASGTEAFF. Filled out from reference TRBV2 and TRBJ1-1, the complete variable domain reads EPEVTQTPSHQVTQMGQEVILRCVPISNHLYFYWYRQILGQKVEFLVSFYNNEISEKSEIFDDQFSVERPDGSNFTLKIRSTKLEDSAMYFCASSERSGASGTEAFFGQGTRLTVV.

This clonotype occurred many times. This chain uses TRBV4-1 with TRBJ1-1; D remains ambiguous. The CDR3 consists of 11 residues. Germline V gives CDR1 MGHRA, CDR2 YSYEKL. Trimming shortened V by 0 bases and J by 8 bases, and 4 bases separated the two germline ends. Here the CDR3 DNA reads TGCGCCAGCAGCCAAGACAGGGAAGCTTTCTTT. It codes for CASSQDREAFF.

The J gene is TRBJ1-5, the V gene TRBV20-1; D is ambiguous. The V end lost 4 bases, the J end lost 8 bases, and 12 bases lay between the germline ends. Germline CDR1 DFQATT, CDR2 SNEGSKA (reference sequence). This CDR3 has 12 amino acids. In DNA, the CDR3 is TGCAGTGCTAATCCTGGGCGAGAGCCCCAGCATTTT. This codes for CSANPGREPQHF.

About this clonotype itself: The junction shows a germline mismatch at one end, possibly a read error. V usage is TRBV2 and J usage is TRBJ1-1; a possible D gene is TRBD1 (5 bases). Looked up from germline, CDR1 is SNHLY and CDR2 is FYNNEI. This CDR3 contains 14 residues. CDR3: CASSEGTVNTGAFF. For the CDR3, the DNA is TGTGCCAGCAGTGAGGGGACTGTGAACACTGGAGCTTTCTTT.

About this clonotype: A junction boundary mismatches the germline segment, possibly from a read error. The chain couples TRBV20-1 to TRBJ2-5; TRBD2 agrees at 7 bases. The CDR3 has 14 amino acids. Per germline, CDR1 DFQATT and CDR2 SNEGSKA (reference sequence). CDR3 in amino acids: CSARGEGRRETRYF. CDR3 nucleotide sequence: TGCAGTGCTAGAGGGGAGGGGAGGCGGGAGACCCGGTACTTC.

This clonotype came up once. The CDR3 protein is CASSVPRGKGHLFF. CDR3 coding DNA: TGTGCCAGCAGCGTGCCCCGTGGGAAAGGCCACCTGTTTTTT. This rearrangement joins TRBV12-3 or TRBV12-4 to TRBJ1-4; the D is unclear. The CDR3 contains 14 residues. The ends were cut back, 6 bases at V and 14 bases at J, with 22 bases in the middle.

V and J are TRBV20-1 and TRBJ1-1; D remains unclear. V shed 3 bases and J shed 1 base, with 9 bases lying between them. CDR3 length equals 13 residues. Per germline, CDR1 DFQATT and CDR2 SNEGSKA (reference sequence). The CDR3 reads CSASEKRNTEAFF. The DNA of the CDR3 is TGCAGTGCTAGTGAGAAGAGGAACACTGAAGCTTTCTTT.

This clonotype appeared many times. The chain joins TRBV11-2 to TRBJ2-2; D may match TRBD1 or TRBD2 (6 bases each). V was trimmed by 3 bases and J by 5 bases, leaving 13 bases between them. CDR1 SGHAT and CDR2 FQNNGV come from the germline V gene. This CDR3 is 15 amino acids long. CDR3 in DNA: TGTGCCAGCAGCTTTACAGGGAGGCAAACCGGGGAGCTGTTTTTT. It yields the protein CASSFTGRQTGELFF.

This chain links TRBV18 with TRBJ2-7; D call uncertain. The length of the CDR3 is 13 residues. Trimming cost V 8 bases and J 0 bases, with 11 bases left between them. Germline lookup yields CDR1 KGHSH and CDR2 LQKENI. The CDR3 loop reads CASPLTASYEQYF. CDR3 DNA sequence: TGTGCCAGCCCCCTGACGGCCTCCTACGAGCAGTACTTC.

This clonotype turned up a few times. The chain uses TRBV7-9 and TRBJ1-6; D not resolved. This CDR3 has 13 residues. Germline CDR1 SEHNR, CDR2 FQNEAQ (reference sequence). Trimming took off 6 bases at V and 11 bases at J, with 14 bases between the two ends. The CDR3 loop is CASRLSSSAPLHF. DNA for the CDR3: TGTGCCAGCAGATTGTCGTCTAGCGCACCCCTCCACTTT.

This chain connects TRBV20-1 to TRBJ1-4; TRBD1 matches 10 bases. The CDR3 is 16 residues long. The V and J ends lost 7 bases and 8 bases, in that order; junction bases with no gene match: 16. The germline CDR1 and CDR2 sequences are DFQATT and SNEGSKA (reference sequence). The CDR3 loop reads CSVGGPGQGTGEKLFF. DNA for the CDR3: TGCAGTGTTGGGGGTCCGGGACAGGGGACGGGCGAAAAACTGTTTTTT.

This clonotype was recorded a few times. The junction departs from germline at one end; a sequencing error may be responsible. V usage is TRBV30 and J usage is TRBJ1-1; D ambiguous. This CDR3 comprises 12 residues. Per germline, CDR1 GTSNPN and CDR2 SVGIG (reference sequence). CDR3 in DNA: TGTGCCTGGAGTGTGGGGAACACTGAAGCTTCCTTT. Its protein is CAWSVGNTEASF.

This clonotype has just a few counts. The V and J genes are TRBV27 and TRBJ2-3; TRBD2 might be the D (9 bases). This CDR3 contains 17 residues. CDR1 and CDR2 from the germline V gene are MNHEY and SMNVEV (reference sequence). The V and J ends lost 1 base and 3 bases respectively, with 17 bases between them. The CDR3 here is CASSLWLAGDRTDTQYF. In DNA form, the CDR3 reads TGTGCCAGCAGTTTATGGTTAGCGGGGGACAGGACAGATACGCAGTATTTT.

The rearrangement links TRBV20-1 to TRBJ1-1; 7 bases line up with TRBD1. Germline CDR1 and CDR2: DFQATT and SNEGSKA (reference sequence). The CDR3 covers 13 residues. Losses at the gene ends were 3 bases for V and 4 bases for J; bases not matched to a gene: 5. CDR3 sequence: CSASIRGSTEAFF. The CDR3 DNA reads TGCAGTGCTAGCATCAGGGGGAGCACTGAAGCTTTCTTT.

This clonotype has only a few counts. The chain uses TRBV11-3 and TRBJ2-7; TRBD1 or TRBD2 may be the D gene (5 bases each). Trimming removed 1 base at V and 1 base at J, with 8 bases between. The germline V gene has CDR1 SGHNT and CDR2 YENEEA. The CDR3 spans 14 residues. The CDR3: CASSLGDASYEQYF. The CDR3 DNA follows: TGTGCCAGCAGCTTAGGGGACGCTTCCTACGAGCAGTACTTC.

The rearrangement uses TRBV19 and TRBJ1-1, with D perhaps TRBD1 (5 bases). Trimming took 5 bases from V and 5 from J, leaving 15 bases between them. This CDR3 contains 14 residues. Germline CDR1 LNHDA, CDR2 SQIVND (reference sequence). The CDR3 loop reads CASSAGARGTEAFF. CDR3 bases: TGTGCCAGTAGTGCCGGGGCGCGAGGGACTGAAGCTTTCTTT.

This clonotype has more than one count but fewer than ten. The gene calls are TRBV5-1 and TRBJ2-1; TRBD1 aligns across 10 bases. The CDR3 runs to 18 residues. J gave up 3 bases and V 2 bases, and 11 bases lay outside the gene matches. CDR1 is SGHRS, CDR2 YFSETQ, per germline. CDR3 in DNA: TGCGCCAGCAGCTTTCGTCGACAGGGGGCCTTTAGCTACAATGAGCAGTTCTTC. Its protein product is CASSFRRQGAFSYNEQFF.